Listed below are T cell receptor beta chains from one sample, sequenced in a study of T cell responses to AZD1222 COVID-19 vaccine. Only in-frame clones appear in the TCRdb table, and some are missing; sequencing was by immunoSEQ multiplex PCR. The repertoire holds some 150,000 clones, with 70% to 90% as singletons. The sample in question was peripheral blood, obtained on day 0 of AZD1222 vaccination. The origin of the receptors is an adult in good health. CDR3s include the opening cysteine and the closing phenylalanine or tryptophan. D genes are given only for firm matches. Where a row states a size, it is once, few, many or the class of an expanded clone; other rows omit it.

TRBV6-1	16	TRBD2	TRBJ2-1	-	TGTGCCAGCAGTGCCCCGGCGGGGGGCAGTATGAATGAGCAGTTCTTC	CASSAPAGGSMNEQFF
TRBV27	17	-	TRBJ1-3	-	TGTGCCAGCAGTCTCGCCACGCCGGGAAGCTCTGGAAACACCATATATTTT	CASSLATPGSSGNTIYF
TRBV6-5	11	TRBD2	TRBJ2-3	-	TGTGCCACCCAGCGGGGAGATACGCAGTATTTT	CATQRGDTQYF
TRBV10-3	16	TRBD1	TRBJ2-3	-	TGTGCCATCAGCAGCTATGGACAGGGGGGCACAGATACGCAGTATTTT	CAISSYGQGGTDTQYF
TRBV7-9	12	-	TRBJ2-7	once	TGTGCCAGCAGCGCCAATCTCTACGAGCAGTACTTC	CASSANLYEQYF
TRBV5-1	14	TRBD1	TRBJ2-7	-	TGCGCCAGCAGCGGGGGACAGGGGGCCTACGAGCAGTACTTC	CASSGGQGAYEQYF
TRBV3-1/TRBV3-2	17	-	TRBJ1-2	-	TGTGCCAGCAGCCAAGCCCCCCACCCGTGGGGGGACTATGGCTACACCTTC	CASSQAPHPWGDYGYTF
TRBV7-9	15	-	TRBJ1-6	-	TGTGCCAGCAGCTTTACCCGCGTCTCTAATTCACCCCTCCACTTT	CASSFTRVSNSPLHF
TRBV28	12	-	TRBJ1-6	once	TGTGCCAGCAGGGACCTTAATTCACCCCTCCACTTT	CASRDLNSPLHF
TRBV5-1	12	-	TRBJ2-2	-	TGCGCCAGCAGCTCGGATAGCGGGGAGCTGTTTTTT	CASSSDSGELFF
TRBV30	11	-	TRBJ1-1	-	TGTGCCTGGAGGGCCCTTACTGAAGCTTTCTTT	CAWRALTEAFF
TRBV6-5	13	-	TRBJ2-5	-	TGTGCCAGCAGTTACAATCCAGAAGAGACCCAGTACTTC	CASSYNPEETQYF
TRBV3-1/TRBV3-2	15	TRBD2	TRBJ2-5	few	TGTGCCAGCAGCCAACTCCTAGCGGTCCAAGAGACCCAGTACTTC	CASSQLLAVQETQYF
TRBV3-1/TRBV3-2	16	-	TRBJ2-3	-	TGTGCCAGCAGCCAAGGCGGGGTATCGTACACAGATACGCAGTATTTT	CASSQGGVSYTDTQYF
TRBV9	16	-	TRBJ2-2	-	TGTGCCAGCAGCGACCCGGTTTGGGTTAACACCGGGGAGCTGTTTTTT	CASSDPVWVNTGELFF
TRBV29-1	13	TRBD1	TRBJ1-2	once	TGCAGCGTTTGGACAGGGGACGATCATGGCTACACCTTC	CSVWTGDDHGYTF
TRBV5-6	14	-	TRBJ1-1	-	TGTGCCAGTAAGGGCCAGGGAGGCAACACTGAAGCTTTCTTT	CASKGQGGNTEAFF
TRBV7-7	16	-	TRBJ2-2	-	TGTGCTAGCAGCTTGACGACCCGAATGAACACCGGGGAGCTGTTTTTT	CASSLTTRMNTGELFF
TRBV5-1	15	-	TRBJ1-2	-	TGCGCCAGCAGTCCCACGGGGGCGATTGGCTATGGCTACACCTTC	CASSPTGAIGYGYTF
TRBV20-1	11	TRBD1	TRBJ1-1	-	TGCAGTGCTGGACAGGTCACTGAAGCTTTCTTT	CSAGQVTEAFF
TRBV30	14	TRBD1	TRBJ1-1	-	TGTGCCTGGAATCTGGGACAGGTGAACACTGAAGCTTTCTTT	CAWNLGQVNTEAFF
TRBV6-4	15	-	TRBJ2-1	-	TGTGCCAGCAGTGAATGGGCGGGGGCCTCCCCCGAGCAGTTCTTC	CASSEWAGASPEQFF
TRBV18	13	TRBD1	TRBJ2-7	-	TGTGCCAGCTCACCGCAGCAGACAGGGGAACAGTACTTC	CASSPQQTGEQYF
TRBV6-6	16	-	TRBJ1-3	-	TGTGCCAGCAGCCTTAGGACTTTCAGCTCTGGAAACACCATATATTTT	CASSLRTFSSGNTIYF
TRBV9	15	-	TRBJ1-1	few	TGTGCCAGCAGCGTAGACCCCACGTCTGGGTCTGAAGCTTTCTTT	CASSVDPTSGSEAFF
TRBV7-6	13	-	TRBJ2-7	-	TGTGCCAGCAGCTTAGGTGGGAGGAACGAGCAGTACTTC	CASSLGGRNEQYF
TRBV14	15	-	TRBJ2-3	-	TGTGCCAGCAGCCAAGAGTGGACCCCCGCGGATACGCAGTATTTT	CASSQEWTPADTQYF
TRBV11-2	13	-	TRBJ1-1	-	TGTGCCAGCAGCCTCCTAAGGGGGGCTGAAGCTTTCTTT	CASSLLRGAEAFF
TRBV18	13	-	TRBJ1-5	-	TGTGCCAGCTCACCAACTGTCAATCAGCCCCAGCATTTT	CASSPTVNQPQHF
TRBV6-1	14	TRBD1	TRBJ1-6	-	TGTGCCAGCAGTGAGACAGGGGCTAATTCACCCCTCCACTTT	CASSETGANSPLHF
TRBV7-9	15	TRBD1	TRBJ1-3	few	TGTGCCAGCAGCTCGGACAGGTTAGAAGGAAACACCATATATTTT	CASSSDRLEGNTIYF
TRBV6-5	14	-	TRBJ1-3	-	TGTGCCAGCAGCACGACGGGCTCTGGAAACACCATATATTTT	CASSTTGSGNTIYF
TRBV19	14	-	TRBJ2-3	-	TGTGCCAGTAGTAACCAGGGAAGTGGGGATACGCAGTATTTT	CASSNQGSGDTQYF
TRBV2	13	-	TRBJ2-5	-	TGTGCCAGCAGTGAGAGAAGGCAAGAGACCCAGTACTTC	CASSERRQETQYF
TRBV27	13	-	TRBJ2-1	once	TGTGCCAGCAGTCCCCCAAATGTTCTTGAGCAGTTCTTC	CASSPPNVLEQFF
TRBV30	13	-	TRBJ2-5	-	TGTGCCTGGAGGACCAGCGGAACAGAGACCCAGTACTTC	CAWRTSGTETQYF
TRBV7-9	15	-	TRBJ2-2	-	TGTGCCAGCAGCTCCCAGGCGGGGGCCCGGCAGGAGCTGTTTTTT	CASSSQAGARQELFF
TRBV7-2	14	-	TRBJ2-2	once	TGTGCCAGCAGCTTAGGGTCGGGAACCGGGGAGCTGTTTTTT	CASSLGSGTGELFF
TRBV15	13	-	TRBJ1-2	-	TGTGCCACCAGCAGAGGACGGGACTATGGCTACACCTTC	CATSRGRDYGYTF
TRBV28	14	-	TRBJ1-4	few	TGTGCCAGCAGTTCCCCGGGACCCAATGAAAAACTGTTTTTT	CASSSPGPNEKLFF
TRBV12-3/TRBV12-4	13	-	TRBJ2-5	once	TGTGCCAGCACGAACTCATTGATAGAGACCCAGTACTTC	CASTNSLIETQYF
TRBV19	14	-	TRBJ1-5	once	TGTGCCAGTAGTATAGGCGGGGGAGAAGGGCCCCAGCATTTT	CASSIGGGEGPQHF
TRBV2	15	-	TRBJ2-3	-	TGTGCCAGCAGTGGCCTCGCGGGGGCGACAGATACGCAGTATTTT	CASSGLAGATDTQYF
TRBV4-1	16	TRBD2	TRBJ2-3	few	TGCGCCAGCAGCTCTAGACTAGCGGGGGTCACAGATACGCAGTATTTT	CASSSRLAGVTDTQYF